This TCR beta chain was sequenced in a study of T cell repertoires in cytomegalovirus infection. For the study at large: Public TCR beta signature analysis indicated the presence of both CMV infection and matching HLA type.

Concerning this clonotype: Its antigen is undetermined.

V lost 6 bases to trimming and J lost 6 bases, with 11 bases between them. The length of the CDR3 is 12 residues. General study results and limits: The study found HLA-C-restricted CMV-specific TCR beta clonotypes dominating the ex vivo response. CMV carriers with the relevant HLA were identified by cumulative public TCR beta family frequency.

TCRdb passed the reads through MiXCR, listing each CDR3 protein once. Of over 150,000 distinct CDR3 sequences in the sample, 15% to 20% were seen once. This chain links TRBV12-3 or TRBV12-4 with TRBJ1-1, with D possibly matching TRBD1 (5 bases). Material: CD8+ T cells from PBMCs. The receptor's source is a human donor in good health (CMV status not recorded). Some clones in this sample may be carry-over from other donors' samples. Here the CDR3 DNA reads TGTGCCAGCAGCCTGGGGGTTCCTGAAGCTTTCTTT. It yields the protein CASSLGVPEAFF.